This is a list of T cell receptor beta chains from one sample in a study of cytomegalovirus exposure and HLA in healthy donors. The method was immunoSEQ multiplex PCR; TCRdb's version includes in-frame clones alone and lacks a portion of them. The sample records about 160,000 clones, 75% to 80% being singletons. What was sequenced was PBMCs. The receptors here all came from a woman aged 40 to 50 in good health and CMV-seronegative. The CDR3 runs from the conserved cysteine through the conserved F or W. D genes are given only for firm matches. Some rows mark clone size as missing; the rest say once, few, many or name a class of expanded clone.

j_gene: TRBJ1-5; d_gene: -; v_gene: TRBV6-5; abundance: -; CDR3nt: TGTGCCAGCAAGTCAGGGTACGGCAATCAGCCCCAGCATTTT; CDR3aa: CASKSGYGNQPQHF
j_gene: TRBJ2-7; d_gene: TRBD2; v_gene: TRBV9; abundance: few; CDR3nt: TGTGCCAGCAGCGTTGATGTAGCGGGGGGCTCCTACGAGCAGTACTTC; CDR3aa: CASSVDVAGGSYEQYF
j_gene: TRBJ1-2; d_gene: -; v_gene: TRBV28; abundance: few; CDR3nt: TGTGCCAGCACCATGGGGGGGGGCGCCTATGGCTACACCTTC; CDR3aa: CASTMGGGAYGYTF
j_gene: TRBJ2-3; d_gene: -; v_gene: TRBV7-7; abundance: -; CDR3nt: TGTGCCAGCAGCCCGGCCGGGTCGAGAGATACGCAGTATTTT; CDR3aa: CASSPAGSRDTQYF
j_gene: TRBJ1-4; d_gene: TRBD1; v_gene: TRBV19; abundance: -; CDR3nt: TGTGCCAGTAGACAAACCGGGACAGGGCTAGAAAAACTGTTTTTT; CDR3aa: CASRQTGTGLEKLFF
j_gene: TRBJ2-7; d_gene: -; v_gene: TRBV6-1; abundance: few; CDR3nt: TGTGCCAGCAGTGAAGAGGAGGGTGGCAGTTACGAGCAGTACTTC; CDR3aa: CASSEEEGGSYEQYF
j_gene: TRBJ1-3; d_gene: TRBD1; v_gene: TRBV2; abundance: -; CDR3nt: TGTGCCAGAAACAGGGGGCTGGGAAACACCATATATTTT; CDR3aa: CARNRGLGNTIYF
j_gene: TRBJ2-1; d_gene: TRBD1; v_gene: TRBV5-1; abundance: -; CDR3nt: TGCGCCAGCAGCTTCTCAACTAACCCCCGGACAGGGGAAAGTAATGAGCAGTTCTTC; CDR3aa: CASSFSTNPRTGESNEQFF
j_gene: TRBJ2-1; d_gene: -; v_gene: TRBV7-7; abundance: -; CDR3nt: TGTGCCAGCAGCGCCGGGAACCTTGAGCAGTTCTTC; CDR3aa: CASSAGNLEQFF
j_gene: TRBJ2-1; d_gene: -; v_gene: TRBV4-2; abundance: -; CDR3nt: TGTGCCAGCAGCCAATTGGGCTCCGACGCTGAGCAGTTCTTC; CDR3aa: CASSQLGSDAEQFF
j_gene: TRBJ2-7; d_gene: TRBD1; v_gene: TRBV5-4; abundance: -; CDR3nt: TGTGCCAGCAGGAGAAGGGGGCGGTACGAGCAGTACTTC; CDR3aa: CASRRRGRYEQYF
j_gene: TRBJ2-1; d_gene: -; v_gene: TRBV27; abundance: -; CDR3nt: TGTGCCAGCGGTCGTGCGGAGCCCTACAATGAGCAGTTCTTC; CDR3aa: CASGRAEPYNEQFF
j_gene: TRBJ2-3; d_gene: TRBD1; v_gene: TRBV18; abundance: -; CDR3nt: TGTGCCAGCTCGACAGGGTCGGCAGATACGCAGTATTTT; CDR3aa: CASSTGSADTQYF
j_gene: TRBJ1-4; d_gene: TRBD1; v_gene: TRBV7-9; abundance: few; CDR3nt: TGTGCCAGCAGCTCCTACCCGGACAGGACAACTAATGAAAAACTGTTTTTT; CDR3aa: CASSSYPDRTTNEKLFF
j_gene: TRBJ2-7; d_gene: -; v_gene: TRBV5-1; abundance: -; CDR3nt: TGCGCCAGCAGCTTTACCACCGACAGTTCGTACGAGCAGTACTTC; CDR3aa: CASSFTTDSSYEQYF
j_gene: TRBJ1-1; d_gene: -; v_gene: TRBV18; abundance: -; CDR3nt: TGTGCCAGCTCACTGAACGAGCTCTCGAACACTGAAGCTTTCTTT; CDR3aa: CASSLNELSNTEAFF
j_gene: TRBJ2-4; d_gene: -; v_gene: TRBV19; abundance: -; CDR3nt: TGTGCCAGTAGTCTGGGGCTGGCAGACATTCAGTACTTC; CDR3aa: CASSLGLADIQYF
j_gene: TRBJ1-2; d_gene: TRBD1; v_gene: TRBV27; abundance: once; CDR3nt: TGTGCCAGCAGCGCGCCGGGACAGGGGGTGGATGGCTACACCTTC; CDR3aa: CASSAPGQGVDGYTF
j_gene: TRBJ2-1; d_gene: TRBD1; v_gene: TRBV7-9; abundance: -; CDR3nt: TGTGCCAGCAGCGAGACAGGGGGCGAAAGATACAATGAGCAGTTCTTC; CDR3aa: CASSETGGERYNEQFF
j_gene: TRBJ1-1; d_gene: TRBD1; v_gene: TRBV5-1; abundance: -; CDR3nt: TGCGCCAGCAGCACTAATGGAGGGACAGGGAGTACTGAAGCTTTCTTT; CDR3aa: CASSTNGGTGSTEAFF
j_gene: TRBJ1-1; d_gene: -; v_gene: TRBV9; abundance: -; CDR3nt: TGTGCCAGCACGACAGGACCCCTTGCTATGAACACTGAAGCTTTCTTT; CDR3aa: CASTTGPLAMNTEAFF
j_gene: TRBJ1-3; d_gene: TRBD1; v_gene: TRBV5-4; abundance: few; CDR3nt: TGTGCCAGCAGCTTACAGGGGGCACACTCTGGAAACACCATATATTTT; CDR3aa: CASSLQGAHSGNTIYF
j_gene: TRBJ2-5; d_gene: TRBD1; v_gene: TRBV5-1; abundance: -; CDR3nt: TGCGCCAGCAGCTTGGTATCAGGGGGTCGTCAAGAGACCCAGTACTTC; CDR3aa: CASSLVSGGRQETQYF
j_gene: TRBJ2-3; d_gene: -; v_gene: TRBV4-2; abundance: few; CDR3nt: TGTGCCAGCAGCCTTCGCGGGGCGAGTAGCACAGATACGCAGTATTTT; CDR3aa: CASSLRGASSTDTQYF
j_gene: TRBJ1-5; d_gene: TRBD1; v_gene: TRBV16; abundance: -; CDR3nt: TGTGCCAGCAGCCCTCGGGACAGGGATCAGCCCCAGCATTTT; CDR3aa: CASSPRDRDQPQHF
j_gene: TRBJ1-2; d_gene: -; v_gene: TRBV6-5; abundance: -; CDR3nt: TGTGCCAGCAGTTACATGGAGGGCGGCTATGGCTACACCTTC; CDR3aa: CASSYMEGGYGYTF
j_gene: TRBJ2-2; d_gene: -; v_gene: TRBV9; abundance: -; CDR3nt: TGTGCCAGCAGCGTAGACGCCGGGTTGACCGGGGAGCTGTTTTTT; CDR3aa: CASSVDAGLTGELFF
j_gene: TRBJ2-2; d_gene: TRBD2; v_gene: TRBV10-2; abundance: -; CDR3nt: TGCGCCGTACTGGGAGCGACAAACCGGGGGGCCGGGGAGCTGTTTTTT; CDR3aa: CAVLGATNRGAGELFF
j_gene: TRBJ2-3; d_gene: TRBD2; v_gene: TRBV7-4; abundance: once; CDR3nt: TGTGCCAGCAGCCCATACAGGACTAGCGGGGGTCGCACAGATACGCAGTATTTT; CDR3aa: CASSPYRTSGGRTDTQYF
j_gene: TRBJ1-6; d_gene: TRBD1; v_gene: TRBV27; abundance: -; CDR3nt: TGTGCCAGCAAGGCCCGACAGGGAAGGAATTCACCCCTCCACTTT; CDR3aa: CASKARQGRNSPLHF
j_gene: TRBJ2-2; d_gene: TRBD1; v_gene: TRBV5-1; abundance: -; CDR3nt: TGCGCCAGCAGATTTACAGGGGGCTCCAACACCGGGGAGCTGTTTTTT; CDR3aa: CASRFTGGSNTGELFF
j_gene: TRBJ1-2; d_gene: -; v_gene: TRBV25-1; abundance: -; CDR3nt: TGTGCCAGCAGTGAATTGGGCAGGAACTATGGCTACACCTTC; CDR3aa: CASSELGRNYGYTF
j_gene: TRBJ2-7; d_gene: TRBD2; v_gene: TRBV27; abundance: once; CDR3nt: TGTGCCAGCAGCCTTCTAGCGGGGGGGCCCTACGAGCAGTACTTC; CDR3aa: CASSLLAGGPYEQYF
j_gene: TRBJ1-5; d_gene: TRBD1; v_gene: TRBV2; abundance: -; CDR3nt: TGTGCCAGCAGTTCAGGGGGCGCTGGGCATCAGCCCCAGCATTTT; CDR3aa: CASSSGGAGHQPQHF
j_gene: TRBJ1-5; d_gene: -; v_gene: TRBV19; abundance: -; CDR3nt: TGTGCCAGTAAGGAGCGGTTCAATCAGCCCCAGCATTTT; CDR3aa: CASKERFNQPQHF
j_gene: TRBJ2-2; d_gene: TRBD2; v_gene: TRBV7-8; abundance: -; CDR3nt: TGTGCCAGCAGCTCTATCTCCGGGACGGGAGGGGGGGAGCTGTTTTTT; CDR3aa: CASSSISGTGGGELFF
j_gene: TRBJ2-7; d_gene: TRBD1; v_gene: TRBV5-1; abundance: -; CDR3nt: TGCGCCAGCAGCTTACAGGGGGCGCGGAACGTAGACGAGCAGTACTTC; CDR3aa: CASSLQGARNVDEQYF
j_gene: TRBJ2-2; d_gene: -; v_gene: TRBV6-1; abundance: -; CDR3nt: TGTGCCAGCAGACCCGGACTGAACACCGGGGAGCTGTTTTTT; CDR3aa: CASRPGLNTGELFF
j_gene: TRBJ2-2; d_gene: -; v_gene: TRBV9; abundance: -; CDR3nt: TGTGCCAGCAGCGTAGAACTAGCGAACACCGGGGAGCTGTTTTTT; CDR3aa: CASSVELANTGELFF
j_gene: TRBJ1-1; d_gene: -; v_gene: TRBV7-9; abundance: -; CDR3nt: TGTGCCAGCAGCTTAGATGGACATAGGAACACTGAAGCTTTCTTT; CDR3aa: CASSLDGHRNTEAFF
j_gene: TRBJ1-5; d_gene: -; v_gene: TRBV28; abundance: few; CDR3nt: TGTGCCAGCATCGCGGGGTATAGCAATCAGCCCCAGCATTTT; CDR3aa: CASIAGYSNQPQHF
j_gene: TRBJ2-1; d_gene: -; v_gene: TRBV5-1; abundance: -; CDR3nt: TGCGCCAGCAGCGCAAACAGGGAGACGAGTGAGCAGTTCTTC; CDR3aa: CASSANRETSEQFF
j_gene: TRBJ1-1; d_gene: -; v_gene: TRBV5-1; abundance: once; CDR3nt: TGCGCCAGCTCCCCTTCGTTGGCCAGGGTCGGGAACACTGAAGCTTTCTTT; CDR3aa: CASSPSLARVGNTEAFF
j_gene: TRBJ1-1; d_gene: -; v_gene: TRBV4-1; abundance: once; CDR3nt: TGCGCCAGCAGCCAAGAGGCCCCGACTGAAGCTTTCTTT; CDR3aa: CASSQEAPTEAFF
j_gene: TRBJ2-2; d_gene: TRBD2; v_gene: TRBV4-2; abundance: -; CDR3nt: TGTGCCAGCAGCCAAGCAGGCGGGGGGAACACCGGGGAGCTGTTTTTT; CDR3aa: CASSQAGGGNTGELFF
j_gene: TRBJ2-5; d_gene: TRBD2; v_gene: TRBV20-1; abundance: -; CDR3nt: TGCAGTGCTACGCTAGCGGGGAAGGAGAACTTC; CDR3aa: CSATLAGKENF
j_gene: TRBJ1-1; d_gene: -; v_gene: TRBV10-3; abundance: -; CDR3nt: TGTGCCATCAGTGAGTTCGGTGGAAGGGGCACTGAAGCTTTCTTT; CDR3aa: CAISEFGGRGTEAFF
j_gene: TRBJ2-7; d_gene: TRBD1; v_gene: TRBV15; abundance: -; CDR3nt: TGTGCCACCAGCAGTGCAGGGGGCGGACACTACGAGCAGTACTTC; CDR3aa: CATSSAGGGHYEQYF
j_gene: TRBJ2-5; d_gene: TRBD2; v_gene: TRBV4-1; abundance: -; CDR3nt: TGCGCCAGCAGCCGAGGACTAGCGGGGGGGCGGTTCACCCAAGAGACCCAGTACTTC; CDR3aa: CASSRGLAGGRFTQETQYF
j_gene: TRBJ1-2; d_gene: -; v_gene: TRBV2; abundance: -; CDR3nt: TGTGCCAGCAGGGGCCCCGCCGATAACTATGGCTACACCTTC; CDR3aa: CASRGPADNYGYTF
j_gene: TRBJ2-3; d_gene: TRBD2; v_gene: TRBV11-3; abundance: -; CDR3nt: TGTGCCAGCAGCAGATTAGCGGGGGGGCGCACAGATACGCAGTATTTT; CDR3aa: CASSRLAGGRTDTQYF